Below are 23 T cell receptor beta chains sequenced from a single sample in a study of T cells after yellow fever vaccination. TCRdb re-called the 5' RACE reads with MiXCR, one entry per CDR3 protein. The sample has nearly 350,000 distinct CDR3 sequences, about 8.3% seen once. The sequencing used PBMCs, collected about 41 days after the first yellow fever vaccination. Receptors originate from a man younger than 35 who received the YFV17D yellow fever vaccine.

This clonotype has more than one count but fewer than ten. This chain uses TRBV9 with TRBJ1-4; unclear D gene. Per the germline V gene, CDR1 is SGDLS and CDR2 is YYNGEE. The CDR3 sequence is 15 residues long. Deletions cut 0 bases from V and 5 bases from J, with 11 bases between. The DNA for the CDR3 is TGTGCCAGCAGCGTAGAGGTGGCTTCCAATGAAAAACTGTTTTTT. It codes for CASSVEVASNEKLFF.

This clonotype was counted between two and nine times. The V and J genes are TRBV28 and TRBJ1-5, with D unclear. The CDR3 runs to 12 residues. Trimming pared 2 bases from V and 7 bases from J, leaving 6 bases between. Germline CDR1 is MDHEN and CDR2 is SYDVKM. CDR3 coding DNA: TGTGCCAGCAGTTTACCGGAACAGCCCCAGCATTTT. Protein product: CASSLPEQPQHF.

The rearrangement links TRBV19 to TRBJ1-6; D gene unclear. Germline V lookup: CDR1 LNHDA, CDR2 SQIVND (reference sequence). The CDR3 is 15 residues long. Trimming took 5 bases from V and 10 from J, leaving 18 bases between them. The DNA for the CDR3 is TGTGCCAGTAGTCAGTGGGAGGTTTCGTCCTCACCCCTCCACTTT. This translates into CASSQWEVSSSPLHF. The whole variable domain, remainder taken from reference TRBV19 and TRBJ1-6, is DGGITQSPKYLFRKEGQNVTLSCEQNLNHDAMYWYRQDPGQGLRLIYYSQIVNDFQKGDIAEGYSVSREKKESFPLTVTSAQKNPTAFYLCASSQWEVSSSPLHFGNGTRLTVT.

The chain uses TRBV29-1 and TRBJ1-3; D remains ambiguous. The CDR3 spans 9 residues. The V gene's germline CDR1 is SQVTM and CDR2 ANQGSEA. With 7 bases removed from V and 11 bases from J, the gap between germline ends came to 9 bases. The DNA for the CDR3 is TGCAGCGCTGGCCGTCCCATATATTTT. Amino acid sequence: CSAGRPIYF.

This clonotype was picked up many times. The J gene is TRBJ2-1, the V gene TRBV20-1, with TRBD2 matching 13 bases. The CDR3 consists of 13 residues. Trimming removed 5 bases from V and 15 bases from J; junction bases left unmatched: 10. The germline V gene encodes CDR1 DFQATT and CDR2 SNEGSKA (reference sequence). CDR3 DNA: TGCAGTGCTGAGACTAGCGGGGGGATAAATCGGTTCTTC. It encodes CSAETSGGINRFF.

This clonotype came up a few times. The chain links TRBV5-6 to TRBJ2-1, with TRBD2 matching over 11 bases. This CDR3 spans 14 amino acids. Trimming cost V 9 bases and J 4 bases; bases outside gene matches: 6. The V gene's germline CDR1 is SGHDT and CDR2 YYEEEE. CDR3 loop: CATCRTSGYNEQFF. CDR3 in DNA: TGTGCCACCTGCCGGACTAGCGGGTACAATGAGCAGTTCTTC. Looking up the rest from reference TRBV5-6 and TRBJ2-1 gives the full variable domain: DAGVTQSPTHLIKTRGQQVTLRCSPKSGHDTVSWYQQALGQGPQFIFQYYEEEERQRGNFPDRFSGHQFPNYSSELNVNALLLGDSALYLCATCRTSGYNEQFFGPGTRLTVL.

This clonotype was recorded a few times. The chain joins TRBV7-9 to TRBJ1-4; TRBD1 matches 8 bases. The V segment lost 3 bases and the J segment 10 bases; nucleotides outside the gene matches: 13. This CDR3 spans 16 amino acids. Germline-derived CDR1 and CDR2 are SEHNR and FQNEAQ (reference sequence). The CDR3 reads CASSFYETGERGKLFF. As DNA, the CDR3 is TGTGCCAGCAGCTTCTACGAGACAGGGGAACGGGGAAAACTGTTTTTT.

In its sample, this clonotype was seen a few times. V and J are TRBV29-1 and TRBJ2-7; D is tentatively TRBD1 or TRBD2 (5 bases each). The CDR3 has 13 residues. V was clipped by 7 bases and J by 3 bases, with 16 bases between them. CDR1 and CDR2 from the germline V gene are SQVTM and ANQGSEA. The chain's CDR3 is CSAVGDEVYEQYF. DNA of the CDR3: TGCAGCGCTGTGGGGGATGAGGTCTACGAGCAGTACTTC.

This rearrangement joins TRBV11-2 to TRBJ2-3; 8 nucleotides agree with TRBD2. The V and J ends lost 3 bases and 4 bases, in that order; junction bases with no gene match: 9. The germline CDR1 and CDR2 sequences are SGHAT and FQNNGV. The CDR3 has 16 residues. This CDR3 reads CASSFGRGGRADTQYF. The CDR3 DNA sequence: TGTGCCAGCAGCTTCGGTCGGGGGGGGCGAGCAGATACGCAGTATTTT.

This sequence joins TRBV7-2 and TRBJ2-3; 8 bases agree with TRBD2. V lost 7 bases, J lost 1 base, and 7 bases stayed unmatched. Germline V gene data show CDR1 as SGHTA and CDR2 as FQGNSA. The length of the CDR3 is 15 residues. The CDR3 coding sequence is TGTGCCAGCAACTTCGTGACTAGCGGCACAGATACGCAGTATTTT. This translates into CASNFVTSGTDTQYF. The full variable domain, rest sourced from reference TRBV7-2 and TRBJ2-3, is GAGVSQSPSNKVTEKGKDVELRCDPISGHTALYWYRQSLGQGLEFLIYFQGNSAPDKSGLPSDRFSAERTGGSVSTLTIQRTQQEDSAVYLCASNFVTSGTDTQYFGPGTRLTVL.

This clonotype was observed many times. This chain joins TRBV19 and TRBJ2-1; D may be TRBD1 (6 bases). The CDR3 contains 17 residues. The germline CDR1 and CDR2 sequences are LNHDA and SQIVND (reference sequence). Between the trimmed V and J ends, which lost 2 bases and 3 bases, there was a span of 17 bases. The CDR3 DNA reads TGTGCCAGTAGTATAAAGCCCCTCTTACAGGGCTACAATGAGCAGTTCTTC. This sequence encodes CASSIKPLLQGYNEQFF.

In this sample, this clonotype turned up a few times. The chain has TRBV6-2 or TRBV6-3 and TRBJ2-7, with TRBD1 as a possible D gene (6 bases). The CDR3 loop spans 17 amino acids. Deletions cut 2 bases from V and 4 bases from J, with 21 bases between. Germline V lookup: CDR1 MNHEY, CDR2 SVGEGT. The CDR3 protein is CASSYTPTGPGGYEQYV. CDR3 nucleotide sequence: TGTGCCAGCAGTTACACCCCCACAGGGCCTGGTGGGTACGAGCAGTACGTC.

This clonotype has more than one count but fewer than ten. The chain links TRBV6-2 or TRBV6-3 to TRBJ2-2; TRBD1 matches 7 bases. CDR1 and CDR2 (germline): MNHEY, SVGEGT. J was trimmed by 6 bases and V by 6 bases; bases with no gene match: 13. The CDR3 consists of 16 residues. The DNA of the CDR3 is TGTGCCAGCAGCCTCCACCGATCAGGGGGACCCGGGGAGCTGTTTTTT. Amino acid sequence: CASSLHRSGGPGELFF.

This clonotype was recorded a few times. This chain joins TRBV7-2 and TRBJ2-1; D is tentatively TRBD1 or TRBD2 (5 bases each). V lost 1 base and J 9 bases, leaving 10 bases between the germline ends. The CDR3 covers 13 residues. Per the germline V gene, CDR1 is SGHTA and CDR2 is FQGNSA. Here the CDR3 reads CASSLGGRGEQFF. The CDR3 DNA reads TGTGCCAGCAGCTTAGGGGGACGAGGTGAGCAGTTCTTC. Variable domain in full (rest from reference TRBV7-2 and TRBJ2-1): GAGVSQSPSNKVTEKGKDVELRCDPISGHTALYWYRQSLGQGLEFLIYFQGNSAPDKSGLPSDRFSAERTGGSVSTLTIQRTQQEDSAVYLCASSLGGRGEQFFGPGTRLTVL.

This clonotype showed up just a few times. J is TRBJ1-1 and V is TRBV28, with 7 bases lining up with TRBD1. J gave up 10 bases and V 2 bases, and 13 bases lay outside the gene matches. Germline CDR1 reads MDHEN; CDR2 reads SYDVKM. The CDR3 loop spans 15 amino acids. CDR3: CASSLRGQPPAGAFF. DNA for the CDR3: TGTGCCAGCAGTTTACGGGGACAGCCCCCGGCTGGAGCTTTCTTT.

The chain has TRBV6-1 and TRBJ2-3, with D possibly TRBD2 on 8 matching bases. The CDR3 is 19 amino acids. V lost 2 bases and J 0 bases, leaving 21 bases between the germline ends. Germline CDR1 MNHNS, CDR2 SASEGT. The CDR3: CASSERGLSGGLSTDTQYF. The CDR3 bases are TGTGCCAGCAGTGAAAGGGGGCTCAGCGGGGGCCTCAGCACAGATACGCAGTATTTT.

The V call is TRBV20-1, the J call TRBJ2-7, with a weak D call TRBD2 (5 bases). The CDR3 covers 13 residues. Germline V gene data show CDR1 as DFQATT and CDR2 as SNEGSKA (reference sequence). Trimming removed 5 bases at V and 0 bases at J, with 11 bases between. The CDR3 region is CSAASTISYEQYF. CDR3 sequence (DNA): TGCAGTGCTGCTAGCACCATCTCCTACGAGCAGTACTTC.

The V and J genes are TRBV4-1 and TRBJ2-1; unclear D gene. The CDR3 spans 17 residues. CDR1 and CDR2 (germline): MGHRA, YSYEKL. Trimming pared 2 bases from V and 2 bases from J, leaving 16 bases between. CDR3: CASSQQDLVGPYNEQFF. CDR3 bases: TGCGCCAGCAGCCAACAAGATCTTGTCGGCCCCTACAATGAGCAGTTCTTC.

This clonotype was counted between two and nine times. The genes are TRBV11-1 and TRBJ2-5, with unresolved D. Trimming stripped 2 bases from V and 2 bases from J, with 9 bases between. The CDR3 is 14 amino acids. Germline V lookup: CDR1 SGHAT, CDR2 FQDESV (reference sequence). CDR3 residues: CASSLLPLQETQYF. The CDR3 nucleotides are TGTGCCAGCAGCTTACTCCCATTGCAAGAGACCCAGTACTTC.

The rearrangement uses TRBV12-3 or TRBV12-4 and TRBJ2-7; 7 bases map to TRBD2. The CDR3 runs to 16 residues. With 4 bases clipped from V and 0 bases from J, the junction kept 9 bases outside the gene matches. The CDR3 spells CASSSWGGGSSYEQYF. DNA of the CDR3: TGTGCCAGCAGTTCCTGGGGGGGTGGGAGCTCCTACGAGCAGTACTTC.

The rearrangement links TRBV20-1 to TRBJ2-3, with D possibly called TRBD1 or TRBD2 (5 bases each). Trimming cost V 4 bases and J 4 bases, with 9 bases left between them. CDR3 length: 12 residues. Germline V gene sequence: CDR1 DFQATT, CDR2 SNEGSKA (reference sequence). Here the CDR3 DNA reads TGCAGTGCTAAGAGGGGCTCAGATACGCAGTATTTT. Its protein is CSAKRGSDTQYF.

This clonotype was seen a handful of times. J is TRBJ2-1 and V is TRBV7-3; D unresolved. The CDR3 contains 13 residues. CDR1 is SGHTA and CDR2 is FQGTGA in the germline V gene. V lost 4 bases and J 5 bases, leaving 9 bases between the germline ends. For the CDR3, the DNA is TGTGCCAGCAGCTCGGAGACGAACAATGAGCAGTTCTTC. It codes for CASSSETNNEQFF.

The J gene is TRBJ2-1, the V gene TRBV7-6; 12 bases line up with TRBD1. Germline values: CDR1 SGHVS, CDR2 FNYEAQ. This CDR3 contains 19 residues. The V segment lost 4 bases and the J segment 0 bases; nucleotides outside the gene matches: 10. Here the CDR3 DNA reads TGTGCCAGCAGCTCGATAATACGGGACAGGGGGCCCTCCTACAATGAGCAGTTCTTC. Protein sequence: CASSSIIRDRGPSYNEQFF.